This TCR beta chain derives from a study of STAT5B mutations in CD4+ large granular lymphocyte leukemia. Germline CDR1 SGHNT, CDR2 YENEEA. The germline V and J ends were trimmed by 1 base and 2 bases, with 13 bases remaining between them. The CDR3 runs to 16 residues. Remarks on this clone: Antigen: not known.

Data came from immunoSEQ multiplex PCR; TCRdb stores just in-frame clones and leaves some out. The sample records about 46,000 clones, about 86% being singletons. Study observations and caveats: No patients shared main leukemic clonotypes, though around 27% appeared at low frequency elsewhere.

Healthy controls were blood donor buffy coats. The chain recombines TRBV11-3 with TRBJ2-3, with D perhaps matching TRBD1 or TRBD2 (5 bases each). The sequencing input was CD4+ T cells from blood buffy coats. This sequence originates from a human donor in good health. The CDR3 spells CASSLGQGRNTDTQYF. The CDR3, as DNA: TGTGCCAGCAGCTTAGGGCAGGGACGGAACACAGATACGCAGTATTTT.